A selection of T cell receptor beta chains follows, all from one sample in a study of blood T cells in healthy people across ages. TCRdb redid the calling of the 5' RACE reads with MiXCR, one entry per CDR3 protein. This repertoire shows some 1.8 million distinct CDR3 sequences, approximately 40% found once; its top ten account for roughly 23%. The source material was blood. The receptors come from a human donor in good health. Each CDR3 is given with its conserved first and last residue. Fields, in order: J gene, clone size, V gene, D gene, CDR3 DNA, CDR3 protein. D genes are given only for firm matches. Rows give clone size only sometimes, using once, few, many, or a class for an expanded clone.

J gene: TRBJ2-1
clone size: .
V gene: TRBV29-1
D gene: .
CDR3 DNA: TGCAGCACCGCGGGCTCCTACAATGGGCAGTTCTTC
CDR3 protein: CSTAGSYNGQFF

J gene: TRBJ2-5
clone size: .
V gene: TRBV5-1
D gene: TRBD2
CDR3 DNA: TGCGCCAGCAGTATGGAGCGGGGGGAAGAGACCCAGTACTTC
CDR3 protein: CASSMERGEETQYF

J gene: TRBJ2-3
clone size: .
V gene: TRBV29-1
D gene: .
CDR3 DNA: TGCAGCGTTGATAGGCGGGGTGGGGATACGCAGTATTTT
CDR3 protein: CSVDRRGGDTQYF

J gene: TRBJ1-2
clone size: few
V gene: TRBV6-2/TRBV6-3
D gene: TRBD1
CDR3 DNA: TGTGCCAGCAGTTACTCGGGGGACAGGGATCTCTATGGCTACACCTTC
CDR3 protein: CASSYSGDRDLYGYTF

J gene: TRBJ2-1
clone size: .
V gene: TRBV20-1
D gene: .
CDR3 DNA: TGCAGTGCTACCCGGGAAAGCCAGTTCTTC
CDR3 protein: CSATRESQFF

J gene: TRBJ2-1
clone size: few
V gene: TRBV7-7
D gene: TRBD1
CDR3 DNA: TGTGCCAGCAGCCCTAAGGGCGAAACAAGGACAGGTCACTACAATGAGCAGTTCTTC
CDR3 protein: CASSPKGETRTGHYNEQFF

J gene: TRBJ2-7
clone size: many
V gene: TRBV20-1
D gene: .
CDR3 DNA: TGCAGTGCTAGCGCAGCGGGCAGCTCCTACGAGCAGTACTTC
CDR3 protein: CSASAAGSSYEQYF

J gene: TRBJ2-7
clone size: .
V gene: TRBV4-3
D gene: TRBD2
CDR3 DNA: TGCGCCAGCAGCCAAGGGCCGGGCATGACTAGCGGGGTAACCTACGAGCAGTACTTC
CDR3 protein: CASSQGPGMTSGVTYEQYF

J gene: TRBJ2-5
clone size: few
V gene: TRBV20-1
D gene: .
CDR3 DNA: TGCAGTGCACCGAGTGAACAAGAGACCCAGTACTTC
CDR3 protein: CSAPSEQETQYF

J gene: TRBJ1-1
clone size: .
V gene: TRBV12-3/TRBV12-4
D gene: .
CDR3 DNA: TGTGCCAGCAGTAACCCCCCTTGGGGGTCGAACACTGAAGCTTTCTTT
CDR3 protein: CASSNPPWGSNTEAFF

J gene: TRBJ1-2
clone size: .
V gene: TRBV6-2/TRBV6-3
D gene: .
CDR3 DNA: TGTGCCAGCAGTTACCCGGACCCGTATGGCTACACCTTC
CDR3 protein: CASSYPDPYGYTF

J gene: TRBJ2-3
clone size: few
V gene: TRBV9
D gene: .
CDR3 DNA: TGTGCCAGCAGCGTAGAAGGGCGAACGCAGTATTTT
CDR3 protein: CASSVEGRTQYF

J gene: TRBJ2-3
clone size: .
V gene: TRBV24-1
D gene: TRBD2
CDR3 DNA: TGTGCCACCAGTGATTTGGGGGTAGCGGGGAGAGAAACAGATACGCAGTATTTT
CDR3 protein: CATSDLGVAGRETDTQYF

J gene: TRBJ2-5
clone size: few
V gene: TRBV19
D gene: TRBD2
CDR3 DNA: TGTGCCAGTAGGACGACTAGCGGGGGACAAGAGACCCAGTACTTC
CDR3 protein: CASRTTSGGQETQYF

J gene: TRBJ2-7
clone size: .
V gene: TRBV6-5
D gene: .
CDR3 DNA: TGTGCCAGCAGTCCAAACTGGTCAGGAGTCTACGAGCAGTACTTC
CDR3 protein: CASSPNWSGVYEQYF

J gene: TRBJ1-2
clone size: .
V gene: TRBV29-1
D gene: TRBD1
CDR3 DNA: TGCAGCGTGGGACAGGGGGCGCGGTATGGCTACACCTTC
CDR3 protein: CSVGQGARYGYTF

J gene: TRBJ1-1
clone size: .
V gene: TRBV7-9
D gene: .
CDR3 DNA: TGTGCCAGCAGCTTAGCGCAGGGGTACGCTGAAGCTTTCTTT
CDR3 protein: CASSLAQGYAEAFF

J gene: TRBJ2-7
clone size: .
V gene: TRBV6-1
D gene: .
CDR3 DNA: TGTGCCAGCAGTGCTTACGCGGGGGCGTCGTGTGACGAGCAGTACTTC
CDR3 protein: CASSAYAGASCDEQYF

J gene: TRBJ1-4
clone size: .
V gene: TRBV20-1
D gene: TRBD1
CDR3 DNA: TGCAGTGCTATCCGGCAAAACCCCGGGACAGGGGATCGAAAACTGTTTTTT
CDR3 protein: CSAIRQNPGTGDRKLFF

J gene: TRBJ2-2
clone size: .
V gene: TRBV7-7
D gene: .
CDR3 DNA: TGTGCTAGCAGCTTGGAGGGGTTTAACACCGGGGAGCTGTTTTTT
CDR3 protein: CASSLEGFNTGELFF

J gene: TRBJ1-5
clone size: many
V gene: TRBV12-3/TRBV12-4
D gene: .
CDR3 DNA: TGTGCCAGCAGCCCCCTAGGGGGGCGGGGGCGTCAGCCCCAGCATTTT
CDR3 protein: CASSPLGGRGRQPQHF

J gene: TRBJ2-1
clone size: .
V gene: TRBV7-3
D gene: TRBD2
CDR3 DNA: TGTGTCAGCAGCTTCGGCGGGGGGTTCAATGAGCAGTTCTTC
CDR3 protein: CVSSFGGGFNEQFF

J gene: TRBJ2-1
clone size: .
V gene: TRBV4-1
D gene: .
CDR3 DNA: TGCGCCAGCAGCCGAATAGGGTCGTCCTACAATGAGCAGTTCTTC
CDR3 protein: CASSRIGSSYNEQFF

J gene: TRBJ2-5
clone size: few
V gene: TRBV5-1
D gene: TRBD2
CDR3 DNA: TGCGCCAGCAGCTCGGGACTAGCGGGGGCCGAGGGTAGAGAGCAGTACTTC
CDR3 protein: CASSSGLAGAEGREQYF

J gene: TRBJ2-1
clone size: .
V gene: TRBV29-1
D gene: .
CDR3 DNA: TGCAGCGTCACCTTACAGGGTCTGGCCTACAATGAGCAGTTCTTC
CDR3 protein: CSVTLQGLAYNEQFF

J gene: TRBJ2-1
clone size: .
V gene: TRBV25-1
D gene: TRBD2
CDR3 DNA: TGTGCCAGCAGTGGACCGGTGAGGAGCGGGGGGATGGATGAGCAGTTCTTC
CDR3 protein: CASSGPVRSGGMDEQFF

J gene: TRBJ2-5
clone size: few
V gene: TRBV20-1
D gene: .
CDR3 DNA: TGCAGTGCTAGATCTCTCATAGGAGAGACCCAGTACTTC
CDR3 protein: CSARSLIGETQYF

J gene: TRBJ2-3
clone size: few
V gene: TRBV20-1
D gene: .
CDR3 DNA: TGCAGTGCTAGTCGGTTGGCCACAGATACGCAGTATTTT
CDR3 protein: CSASRLATDTQYF

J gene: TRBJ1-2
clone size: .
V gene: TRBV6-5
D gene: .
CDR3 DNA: TGTGCCAGCAGTTACTCGGAGTACAGTTCGAGTAACTATGGCTACACCTTC
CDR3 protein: CASSYSEYSSSNYGYTF

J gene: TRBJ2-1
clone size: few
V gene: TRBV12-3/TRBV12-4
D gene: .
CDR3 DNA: TGTGCCAGCAGTTTAGGGACTTTCGGGAATGAGCAGTTCTTC
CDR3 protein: CASSLGTFGNEQFF

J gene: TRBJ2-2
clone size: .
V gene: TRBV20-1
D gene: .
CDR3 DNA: TGCAGTGCAAGTAACAGGGAAGCGAACACCGGGGAGCTGTTTTTT
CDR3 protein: CSASNREANTGELFF

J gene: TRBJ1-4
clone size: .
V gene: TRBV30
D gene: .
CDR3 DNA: TGTGCCCAAAGACCCTGGACAGCCCGAGGGGTAGCTAATGAAAAACTGTTTTTT
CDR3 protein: CAQRPWTARGVANEKLFF

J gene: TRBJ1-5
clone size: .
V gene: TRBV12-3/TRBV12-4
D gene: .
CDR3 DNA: TGTGCCAGCAGTTTTGGGACGGCTATAAGCAATCAGCCCCAGCATTTT
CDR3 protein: CASSFGTAISNQPQHF

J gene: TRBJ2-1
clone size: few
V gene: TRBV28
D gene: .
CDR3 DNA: TGTGCCAGCGTAGCGAGGAATGAGCAGTTCTTC
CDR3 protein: CASVARNEQFF

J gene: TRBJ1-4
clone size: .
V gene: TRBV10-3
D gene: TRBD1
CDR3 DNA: TGTGCCATCAGTGGGGCCAGGGGGGAAAAACTGTTTTTT
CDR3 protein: CAISGARGEKLFF

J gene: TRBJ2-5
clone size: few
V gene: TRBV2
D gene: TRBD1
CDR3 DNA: TGTGCCAGCAGTGCCGACAGGGTTATCGAGACCCAGTACTTC
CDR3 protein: CASSADRVIETQYF

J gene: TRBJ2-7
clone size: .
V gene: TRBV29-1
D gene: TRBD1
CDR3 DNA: TGCAGCGCACAAGGGACAGACCGCTACGAGCAGTACTTC
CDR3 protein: CSAQGTDRYEQYF

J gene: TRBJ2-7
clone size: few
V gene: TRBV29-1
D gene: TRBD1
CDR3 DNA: TGCAGCGTTGAAAGAGCGGGACAGGGGTACTACGAGCAGTACTTC
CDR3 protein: CSVERAGQGYYEQYF

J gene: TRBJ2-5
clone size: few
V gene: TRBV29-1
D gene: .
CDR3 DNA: TGCAGCGCCCCTGGACGGGGGAAAGTTCAAGAGACCCAGTACTTC
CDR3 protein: CSAPGRGKVQETQYF

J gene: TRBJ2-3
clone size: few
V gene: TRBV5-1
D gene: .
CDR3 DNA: TGCGCAAGCAAGCCGAGCGCAGATACGCAGTATTTT
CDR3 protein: CASKPSADTQYF

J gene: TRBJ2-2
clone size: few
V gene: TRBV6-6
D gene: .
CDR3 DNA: TGTGCCAGCAGTTACGAAAGAGGAGTCTCCGGGGAGCTGTTTTTT
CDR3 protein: CASSYERGVSGELFF

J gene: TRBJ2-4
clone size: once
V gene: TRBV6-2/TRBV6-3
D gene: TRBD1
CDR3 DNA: TGTGCCAGCAGTTACCGGGACAGGGACCTCAATGAGCAGTACTTC
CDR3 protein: CASSYRDRDLNEQYF

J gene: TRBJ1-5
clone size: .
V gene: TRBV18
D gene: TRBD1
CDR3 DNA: TGTGCCAGCAAAGAAACCGGGACAGGGGATCAGCCCCAGCATTTT
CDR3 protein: CASKETGTGDQPQHF

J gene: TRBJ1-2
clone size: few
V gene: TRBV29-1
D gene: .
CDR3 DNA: TGCAGCGTTGAAGACCGGTTAGAGGGCCTGGACTATGGCTACACCTTC
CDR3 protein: CSVEDRLEGLDYGYTF

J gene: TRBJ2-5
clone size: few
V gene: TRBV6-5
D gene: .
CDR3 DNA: TGTGCCAGCAGTTACCGTACACCTAGCGTCCAAGAGACCCAGTACTTC
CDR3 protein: CASSYRTPSVQETQYF

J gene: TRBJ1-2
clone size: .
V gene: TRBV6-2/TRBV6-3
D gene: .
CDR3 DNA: TGTGCCAGCAGGGCTCTAACCGGGACGGACAACTATGGCTACACCTTC
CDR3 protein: CASRALTGTDNYGYTF

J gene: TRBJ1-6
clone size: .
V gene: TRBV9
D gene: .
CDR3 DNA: TGTGCCAGCAGCCCAAGGACGGGGTCGGGGGCACCCCTCCACTTT
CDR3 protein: CASSPRTGSGAPLHF

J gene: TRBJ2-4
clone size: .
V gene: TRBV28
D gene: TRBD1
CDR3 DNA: TGTGCCAGCAGTTTCCAACCAACAGGGGTAGGGCAGTACTTC
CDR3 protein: CASSFQPTGVGQYF

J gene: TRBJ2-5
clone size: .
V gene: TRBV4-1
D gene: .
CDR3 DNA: TGCGCCAGCAGCCAAGATTGGTTAGGGGGGTTTCAAGAGACCCAGTACTTC
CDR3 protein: CASSQDWLGGFQETQYF

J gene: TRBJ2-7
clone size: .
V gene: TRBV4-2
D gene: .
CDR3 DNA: TGTGCCAGCAGCCAAGGGGTCTATAGAAACTACGAGCAGTACTTC
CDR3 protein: CASSQGVYRNYEQYF

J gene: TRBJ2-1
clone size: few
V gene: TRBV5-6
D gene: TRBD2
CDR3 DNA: TGTGCCAGCAGGCGGGGGACCTTTCGGGATGAGCAGTTCTTC
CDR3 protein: CASRRGTFRDEQFF

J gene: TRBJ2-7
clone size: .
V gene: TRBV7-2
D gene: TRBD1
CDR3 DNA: TGTGCCAGCAGCGCAACCGGGACAGAATCCTACGAGCAGTACTTC
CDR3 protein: CASSATGTESYEQYF

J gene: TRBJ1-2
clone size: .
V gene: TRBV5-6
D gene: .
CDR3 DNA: TGTGCCAGCAGCCTACAGGGTTATCGCTACACCTTC
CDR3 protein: CASSLQGYRYTF

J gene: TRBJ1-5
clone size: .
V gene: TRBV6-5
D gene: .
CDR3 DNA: TGTGCCAGCAGCCACGACAGAAATCAGCCCCAGCATTTT
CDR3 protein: CASSHDRNQPQHF

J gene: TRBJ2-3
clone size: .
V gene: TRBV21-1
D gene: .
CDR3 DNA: TGTGCCAGCAGCAAAGGGCGTGAACTAGAAACAGATACGCAGTATTTT
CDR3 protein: CASSKGRELETDTQYF

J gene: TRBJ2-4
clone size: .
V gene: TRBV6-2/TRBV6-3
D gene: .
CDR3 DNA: TGTGCCAGCAGTTCGCAGGGGACGGAAAACATTCAGTACTTC
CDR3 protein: CASSSQGTENIQYF

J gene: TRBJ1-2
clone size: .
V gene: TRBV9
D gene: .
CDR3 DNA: TGTGCCAGCAGCGTGGGGGAGATTAACTATAGCTACACCTTC
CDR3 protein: CASSVGEINYSYTF

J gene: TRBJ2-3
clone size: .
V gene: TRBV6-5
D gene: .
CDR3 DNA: TGTGCCAGCAGTTACTCTCCGATTCCCAGCACAGATACGCAGTATTTT
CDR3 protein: CASSYSPIPSTDTQYF

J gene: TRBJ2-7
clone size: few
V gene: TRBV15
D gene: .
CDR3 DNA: TGTGCCACCAGCAGAGTGACCGGGACCCTTTTCTACGAGCAGTACTTC
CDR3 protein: CATSRVTGTLFYEQYF